This T cell receptor beta chain stems from a study of T cells in Graves' hyperthyroidism and ophthalmopathy. Looking at the study overall: Peripheral blood samples were taken at initial diagnosis, prior to any treatment. Notes on the study in general: Most thyroid-expanded clonotypes above 0.001 were also found in blood.

The CDR3 covers 12 residues. The V end lost 6 bases, the J end lost 0 bases, and 6 bases lay between the germline ends. Germline CDR1 DFQATT, CDR2 SNEGSKA (reference sequence). This clonotype was observed many times. Its target is unknown. Researchers defined stable Graves' hyperthyroidism as no ophthalmopathy progression within 18 months. Aged 18 to 65, the patients had hyperthyroidism that was newly diagnosed and had lasted under 2 months. Template material for amplifying TCR beta CDR3 regions consisted of RNA transcripts. First-round RT-PCR with HTBI primers amplified the TCR CDR3 region. TCRdb reprocessed the multiplex PCR reads with MiXCR, giving one entry per CDR3 protein. The sample yields hundreds of thousands of distinct CDR3 sequences, about 14% seen once.

This TCR came from a woman between 18 and 29 years old with Graves' hyperthyroidism. The V gene is TRBV20-1, the J gene TRBJ1-3; D is possibly TRBD1 (5 bases). Material: blood. CDR3 residues: CSATDSGNTIYF. In DNA form, the CDR3 reads TGCAGTGCGACAGACTCTGGAAACACCATATATTTT.